One sample yielded the 17 T cell receptor beta chains listed below, sequenced in a study of CD8+ T cells in alopecia areata. Markers used for sorting pooled cutaneous lymph node cells were CD4, CD8alpha, NKG2D, NKG2ACE and others. RNA was isolated and reverse transcribed to cDNA, the sequencing template. Clones were sequenced by immunoSEQ multiplex PCR, and TCRdb holds only the in-frame ones, with some missing. There are approximately 300,000 clones in the sample, none observed a single time. Sample: CD4+ T cells sorted from a lymph node. These receptors were collected from a C3H/HeJ mouse with alopecia areata. MHC haplotype: H2-k.

This clone was observed a few times. Mouse names are used for the genes. Other DNA sequences from this sample encode an identical CDR3 as well. The CDR3 is CASSQEGGLQDTQYF. The covered CDR3 bases are TGTGCCAGCAGCCAAGAAGGGGGGCTCCAAGAC. This chain uses TRBV5 with TRBJ2-5; D may be TRBD2 (7 bases). The read comes to an end 4 residues before the CDR3 does, leaving the germline J gene to fill in the end. Trimming shortened V by 0 bases and J by 2 bases, and 9 bases separated the two germline ends. This CDR3 has 15 residues. CDR1 and CDR2 (germline): LGHNA, YNLKQL (reference sequence).

A remark on this clone: Any gene name here is a mouse gene name. The CDR3 extends 4 residues past the end of the read, so its final part is completed from the germline J gene. The chain joins TRBV13-1 to TRBJ2-1; TRBD2 aligns across 10 bases. Germline values: CDR1 NSHNY, CDR2 SYGAGN. This CDR3 has 14 residues. The CDR3 spells CASRVTGGESEQFF. Partial CDR3 DNA: TGTGCCAGCAGGGTTACTGGGGGGGAGTCT.

On this clone itself: The germline and genes are mouse ones. Read coverage stops 4 residues before the CDR3 terminus; the germline J gene supplies the remainder. This CDR3 is also generated by other DNA sequences in the sample. The chain uses TRBV31 and TRBJ2-7; 11 positions match TRBD1. Germline V lookup: CDR1 GKSSPN, CDR2 SITVG. This CDR3 is 13 amino acids long. CDR3 loop: CAWSGTGGYEQYF. CDR3 bases read: TGTGCCTGGAGTGGGACAGGGGGTTAT. Using reference TRBV31 and TRBJ2-7 for the parts outside the CDR3, the full variable domain is AQTIHQWPVAEIKAVGSPLSLGCTIKGKSSPNLYWYWQATGGTLQQLFYSITVGQVESVVQLNLSASRPKDDQFILSTEKLLLSHSGFYLCAWSGTGGYEQYFGPGTRLTVL.

This clone has a count of ten or more. Gene names refer to mouse genes. With the read ending 4 residues before the CDR3 end, the germline J gene is used to fill in that end. The chain links TRBV12-1 to TRBJ1-2, with a tentative D call TRBD1 (6 bases). Germline V gives CDR1 SGHSN, CDR2 HYEKVE. This CDR3 is 16 amino acids long. V lost 2 bases, J lost 0 bases, and 15 bases lay in between. CDR3 amino acids: CASSPVRTDANSDYTF. The sequenced CDR3 bases are TGTGCCAGCTCTCCAGTCAGGACAGATGCAAACTCC.

This clone has more than one count but fewer than ten. The gene names given are mouse names. The CDR3 is cut off 4 residues early in the read; its end comes from the germline J gene. The chain carries TRBV14 and TRBJ1-1; D perhaps matches TRBD1 (5 bases). V gave up 4 bases and J gave up 4 bases, with 8 bases separating them. Germline V gene lookup returns CDR1 SGHDT and CDR2 FRDEAV. This CDR3 is built from 12 residues. CDR3 amino acids: CASSPGFTEVFF. Incomplete CDR3 DNA: TGTGCCAGCAGTCCAGGGTTCACA. Based on the CDR3 plus reference TRBV14 and TRBJ1-1, the full variable domain is EAGVTQSPRYAVLQEGQAVSFWCDPISGHDTLYWYQQPRDQGPQLLVYFRDEAVIDNSQLPSDRFSAVRPKGTNSTLKIQSAKQGDTATYLCASSPGFTEVFFGKGTRLTVV.

About this clone itself: Here the gene names and germline are mouse. The read terminates 4 residues before the CDR3 end, so the remaining end is supplied by the germline J gene. The chain couples TRBV17 to TRBJ2-3, with a possible D match to TRBD1 (5 bases). The CDR3 is 13 residues long. CDR1 and CDR2 from the germline V gene are MNHDT and YYDKIL. The germline V and J ends were trimmed by 5 bases and 3 bases, with 9 bases remaining between them. The CDR3 region is CASSPYRAETLYF. The CDR3 DNA, read in part, is TGTGCTAGCAGTCCCTACAGGGCAGAA.

This clone has more than one count but fewer than ten. Genes and germline are mouse. This CDR3 is CASRTGLGAEQFF. CDR3 DNA (partial): TGTGCCAGCAGGACAGGGTTGGGTGCT. The chain recombines TRBV13-3 with TRBJ2-1; 7 bases align to TRBD1. The read finishes 4 residues shy of the CDR3 end, and the germline J gene is used to complete it. The CDR3 extends over 13 amino acids. The ends lost 5 bases at V and 6 bases at J; junction bases unmatched: 5. Germline CDR1 NNHDY, CDR2 SYVADS.

A word on this clone: Mouse names are used for the genes. The sequenced fragment ends 4 residues before the CDR3 boundary, so the rest is inferred from the germline J gene. The sample contains more than one DNA sequence encoding this CDR3. The chain combines TRBV13-1 with TRBJ2-7, with 8 bases identical to TRBD1. The CDR3 runs 13 residues. Germline V CDR1 and CDR2: NSHNY, SYGAGN. The CDR3 DNA, read in part, is TGTGCCAGCAGTGACAGGGGGCTATAT. Translated: CASSDRGLY. The CDR3, in full, reads CASSDRGLYEQYF.

Turning to this clone: These gene names are mouse names. The DNA ends 4 residues before the CDR3 does, and the rest of the CDR3 is filled in from the germline J gene. The chain uses TRBV1 and TRBJ2-2, with 7 bases identical to TRBD2. Per the germline V gene, CDR1 is NSQYPW and CDR2 is LRSPGD (reference sequence). J was trimmed by 1 base and V by 3 bases; bases with no gene match: 2. CDR3 length: 15 amino acids. This CDR3 reads CTCSAWGVNTGQLYF. Incomplete CDR3 DNA: TGCACCTGCAGTGCTTGGGGGGTAAACACCGGG.

Concerning this clone itself: The listed genes are named as in mouse. The sequenced part of the CDR3 DNA is TGTGCCTGGAGTCTCCGGGACTGGGGGGGCTATGCT. Its translation is CAWSLRDWGGYA. The CDR3 in its entirety is CAWSLRDWGGYAEQFF. This chain joins TRBV31 and TRBJ2-1, with TRBD2 matching over 13 bases. The read halts 4 residues ahead of the CDR3 end, with the missing end drawn from the germline J gene. The CDR3 loop spans 16 amino acids. J was trimmed by 3 bases and V by 0 bases; bases with no gene match: 2. Looked up from germline, CDR1 is GKSSPN and CDR2 is SITVG.

In the case of this clone: Mouse gene names and germline throughout. The DNA ends 4 residues before the CDR3 does, and the rest of the CDR3 is filled in from the germline J gene. The same CDR3 arises from other DNA sequences in this sample as well. This chain uses TRBV17 with TRBJ2-2, with D possibly being TRBD2 (6 bases). The germline CDR1 and CDR2 sequences are MNHDT and YYDKIL. The CDR3 totals 16 residues. V lost 3 bases and J lost 2, with 13 bases in between. CDR3 protein: CASSRRPGENTGQLYF. The CDR3 DNA, read in part, is TGTGCTAGCAGTAGGAGACCTGGGGAGAACACCGGG.

Regarding this clone: Genes and germline are mouse. The read ends 4 residues before the CDR3 terminus; that terminus is restored from the germline J gene. The chain links TRBV13-1 to TRBJ2-1; TRBD2 matches 10 bases. CDR1 and CDR2 from the germline V gene are NSHNY and SYGAGN. This CDR3 region has 16 residues. Trimming cost V 2 bases and J 1 base; bases outside gene matches: 3. CDR3 amino acids: CASSENWGGNYAEQFF. CDR3 bases read: TGTGCCAGCAGTGAGAACTGGGGGGGGAACTATGCT.

With respect to this clone: Gene names refer to mouse genes. Read sequence stops 4 residues before the CDR3 end, and the germline J gene provides the missing end. This same CDR3 is encoded by further DNA sequences in the sample. This rearrangement joins TRBV19 to TRBJ2-7; TRBD1 agrees at 7 bases. Germline V gene lookup returns CDR1 FNHDT and CDR2 SITEND (reference sequence). The CDR3 length is 12 residues. The CDR3 loop reads CASSTDRYEQYF. The sequenced CDR3 bases are TGTGCCAGCAGTACGGACAGGTAT.

The sample holds a few counts of this clone. The listed genes are named as in mouse. The CDR3 spells CTCSAGTISQNTLYF. The DNA read from the CDR3 is TGCACCTGCAGTGCGGGGACAATCAGTCAAAAC. V usage is TRBV1 and J usage is TRBJ2-4; a possible D gene is TRBD1 (6 bases). The sequenced fragment ends 4 residues before the CDR3 boundary, so the rest is inferred from the germline J gene. The germline V gene encodes CDR1 NSQYPW and CDR2 LRSPGD (reference sequence). The CDR3 totals 15 residues. Trimming cost V 3 bases and J 0 bases, with 10 bases left between them.

With regard to this clone: Each gene name is a mouse one. The CDR3 is cut off 4 residues early in the read; its end comes from the germline J gene. The J gene is TRBJ2-7, the V gene TRBV5; a weak D match, TRBD1 (6 bases). The germline CDR1 and CDR2 sequences are LGHNA and YNLKQL (reference sequence). This CDR3 contains 14 residues. The CDR3 bases that were read are TGTGCCAGCAGCCCCCCCTCAGGGGTGGAT. Translation: CASSPPSGVD. The whole CDR3 region reads CASSPPSGVDEQYF.

There are many counts of this clone. Germline and genes here are mouse. With the read ending 4 residues before the CDR3 end, the germline J gene is used to fill in that end. This sample also contains other DNA sequences that code for the same CDR3. The J gene is TRBJ1-2, the V gene TRBV31; the match to TRBD1 covers 12 bases. The CDR3 is 14 amino acids. The V and J ends lost 2 bases and 2 bases, in that order; junction bases with no gene match: 0. The germline gives CDR1 GKSSPN, CDR2 SITVG. Partial CDR3 DNA: TGTGCCTGGAGTGGGACAGGGGGCAACTCC. It codes for CAWSGTGGNS. The whole CDR3 protein reads CAWSGTGGNSDYTF.

Remarks on this clone: Mouse gene names apply. The read finishes 4 residues shy of the CDR3 end, and the germline J gene is used to complete it. The rearrangement joins TRBV19 to TRBJ2-4; 8 bases agree with TRBD2. CDR1 FNHDT and CDR2 SITEND come from the germline V gene (reference sequence). J was trimmed by 2 bases and V by 1 base; bases with no gene match: 6. This CDR3 has 16 residues. CDR3 DNA (partial): TGTGCCAGCAGTATAACTACTGGGGGCTTTCAAAAC. Its protein product is CASSITTGGFQN. The full CDR3 sequence reads CASSITTGGFQNTLYF.